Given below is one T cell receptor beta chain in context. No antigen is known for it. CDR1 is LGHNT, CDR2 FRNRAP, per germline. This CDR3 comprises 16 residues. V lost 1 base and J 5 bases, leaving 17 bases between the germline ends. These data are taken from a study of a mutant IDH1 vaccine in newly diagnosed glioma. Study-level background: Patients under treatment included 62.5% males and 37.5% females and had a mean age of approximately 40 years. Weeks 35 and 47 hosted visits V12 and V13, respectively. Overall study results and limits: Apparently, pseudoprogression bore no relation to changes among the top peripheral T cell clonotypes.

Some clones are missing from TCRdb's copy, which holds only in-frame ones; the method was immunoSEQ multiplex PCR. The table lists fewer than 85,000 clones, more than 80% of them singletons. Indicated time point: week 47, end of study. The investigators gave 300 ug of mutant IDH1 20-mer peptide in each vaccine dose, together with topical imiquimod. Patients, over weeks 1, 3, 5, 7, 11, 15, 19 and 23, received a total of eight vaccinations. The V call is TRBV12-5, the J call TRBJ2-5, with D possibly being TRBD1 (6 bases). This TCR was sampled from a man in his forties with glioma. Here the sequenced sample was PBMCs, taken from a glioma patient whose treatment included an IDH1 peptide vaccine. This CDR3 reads CASGLGRGLFAETQYF. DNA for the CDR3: TGTGCTAGTGGTTTGGGCAGGGGTCTGTTTGCGGAGACCCAGTACTTC.